This T cell receptor (beta chain) was captured in a study of T-cell memory formation after mild COVID-19. Study-wide context: Among the donors, TCR clusters were largely specific to each donor.

Overall study results and limits: Shrinking CD4+ clones were chiefly CM and EM; CD8+ ones were chiefly EMRA. Contracting clones, day 15 to 85, had balanced CD4/CD8, and later expanders favored CD4+.

It was 5'RACE with constant-segment primers that produced the TCR alpha and TCR beta cDNA libraries, which carried sample barcodes and UMIs. MiXCR, applied by TCRdb to the 5' RACE reads, yields one record per CDR3 protein. The sample records more than 110,000 distinct CDR3 sequences, 11% to 15% being singletons. This clonotype was counted many times. The antigen is unknown. Trimming stripped 5 bases from V and 5 bases from J, with 12 bases between. The CDR3 has 13 residues. Germline V CDR1 and CDR2: MNHEY, SVGAGI. The sequence derives from an adult woman who had mild COVID-19 (a few samples of this study predate the infection). Cell type and time point are not known. Sequences were obtained from PBMCs or a T cell subset sorted from them (not recorded which). The chain carries TRBV6-5 and TRBJ1-1; D is ambiguous. Written as DNA, the CDR3 is TGTGCCAGCAGTCTAAGGACGGGGACTGAAGCTTTCTTT. Residues: CASSLRTGTEAFF.